One T cell receptor beta chain is described in this entry. Its antigen remains unidentified. These data come from a study of chemoradiotherapy in HPV16-positive cancers. About the research overall: Candidate HPV-specific clones and shared TCR motifs came from two HPV16-positive patients.

The germline V gene encodes CDR1 MNHEY and CDR2 SVGAGI. Trimming left V 6 bases short and J 0 bases short, with 9 bases between. This CDR3 spans 14 amino acids. The study, taken as a whole, reports: Better recurrence-free survival went with HPV-responsive T-cell expansion in HPV16-positive patients. Non-HPV-specific T cells did not expand in tumors during treatment, whereas candidate HPV-specific clones and E7-related motifs did.

Clones were read by immunoSEQ multiplex PCR, and TCRdb kept only the in-frame ones, dropping some. The table has approximately 58,000 clones, more than 75% seen once. Repertoires were sampled repeatedly during chemoradiotherapy. This clonotype was sampled from a human donor with HPV-associated anogenital cancer. The sequences come from blood, collected from a patient who underwent chemoradiotherapy. The rearrangement joins TRBV6-5 to TRBJ1-3, with no clear D. CDR3 amino acids: CASRASSSGNTIYF. The CDR3 region has the DNA TGTGCCAGCAGAGCCAGTAGCTCTGGAAACACCATATATTTT.